The clone carrying this TCR beta chain was recorded at least ten times. Germline CDR1 SGDLS, CDR2 YYNGEE. The CDR3 runs to 14 residues. Trimming took off 0 bases at V and 8 bases at J, with 12 bases between the two ends. Molecular barcoding with unique molecular identifiers was used for the TCRbeta library. TCRdb processed the PCR reads anew with MiXCR; each CDR3 protein has one entry. Of 65,000 to 85,000 distinct CDR3 sequences listed, 9.5% to 13% are singletons. This sample is drawn from a study of T-cell reconstitution after alpha-beta-depleted transplantation in children. The rearrangement uses TRBV9 and TRBJ2-1; D ambiguous. The clonotype was recovered from a boy between 10 and 17 years old with acute myeloid leukemia, due to receive a stem cell transplant. The input for sequencing was PBMCs, taken before TCRalphabeta/CD19-depleted stem cell transplant. The CDR3 loop is CASSVAARADEQFF. CDR3 DNA: TGTGCCAGCAGCGTAGCTGCGAGAGCCGATGAGCAGTTCTTC.